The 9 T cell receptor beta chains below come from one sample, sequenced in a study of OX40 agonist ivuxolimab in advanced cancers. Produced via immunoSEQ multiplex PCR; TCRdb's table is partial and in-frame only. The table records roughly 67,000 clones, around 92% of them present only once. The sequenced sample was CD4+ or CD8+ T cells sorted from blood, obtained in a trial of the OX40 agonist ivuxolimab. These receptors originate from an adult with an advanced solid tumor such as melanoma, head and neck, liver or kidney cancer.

The CDR3 here is CASTGTHENTIYF. In DNA form, the CDR3 reads TGTGCCAGTACCGGGACACACGAGAACACCATATATTTT. The chain couples TRBV2 to TRBJ1-3; D might be TRBD1 (6 bases). Between the trimmed V and J ends, which lost 9 bases and 7 bases, there was a span of 16 bases. The V gene's germline CDR1 is SNHLY and CDR2 FYNNEI. CDR3 length: 13 amino acids.

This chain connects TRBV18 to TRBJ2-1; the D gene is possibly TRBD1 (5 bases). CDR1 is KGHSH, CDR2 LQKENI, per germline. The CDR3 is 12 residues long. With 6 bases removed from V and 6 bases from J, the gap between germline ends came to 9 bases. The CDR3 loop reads CASSPQGNEQFF. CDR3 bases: TGTGCCAGCTCTCCGCAGGGCAATGAGCAGTTCTTC.

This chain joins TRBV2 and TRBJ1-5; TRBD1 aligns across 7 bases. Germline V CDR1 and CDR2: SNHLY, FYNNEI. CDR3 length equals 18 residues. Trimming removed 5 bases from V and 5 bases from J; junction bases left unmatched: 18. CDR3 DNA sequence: TGTGCCAGCAGTTGGGATCGGACACAGGGGTATTTTGATCAGCCCCAGCATTTT. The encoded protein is CASSWDRTQGYFDQPQHF.

The CDR3 nucleotides are TGTGCCAGCAGCTTGGGACTAGCGGGGGGACACAATGAGCAGTTCTTC. Translated: CASSLGLAGGHNEQFF. The chain uses TRBV5-6 and TRBJ2-1, with 13 bases aligning to TRBD2. The CDR3 has 16 amino acids. The V segment lost 0 bases and the J segment 5 bases; nucleotides outside the gene matches: 2. Germline CDR1 reads SGHDT; CDR2 reads YYEEEE.

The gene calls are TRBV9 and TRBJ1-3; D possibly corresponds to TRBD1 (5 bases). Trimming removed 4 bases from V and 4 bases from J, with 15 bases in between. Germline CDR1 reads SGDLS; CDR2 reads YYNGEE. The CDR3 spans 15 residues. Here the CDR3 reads CASSLIQDAGNTIYF. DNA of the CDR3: TGTGCCAGCAGCCTTATACAGGACGCAGGAAACACCATATATTTT.

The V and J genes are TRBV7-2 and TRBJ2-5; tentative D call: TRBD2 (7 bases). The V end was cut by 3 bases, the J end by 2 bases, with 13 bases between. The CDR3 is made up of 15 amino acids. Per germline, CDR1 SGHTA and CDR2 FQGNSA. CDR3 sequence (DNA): TGTGCCAGCAGCTTGGGAGGGGGACTACAAGAGACCCAGTACTTC. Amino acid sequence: CASSLGGGLQETQYF.

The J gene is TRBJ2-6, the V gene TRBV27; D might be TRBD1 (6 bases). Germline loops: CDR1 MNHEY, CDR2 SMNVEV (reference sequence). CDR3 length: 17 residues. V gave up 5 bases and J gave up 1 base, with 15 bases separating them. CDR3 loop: CASSVGTSLSGANVLTF. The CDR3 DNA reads TGTGCCAGCAGTGTCGGGACATCACTTTCTGGGGCCAACGTCCTGACTTTC. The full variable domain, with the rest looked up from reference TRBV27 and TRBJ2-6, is EAQVTQNPRYLITVTGKKLTVTCSQNMNHEYMSWYRQDPGLGLRQIYYSMNVEVTDKGDVPEGYKVSRKEKRNFPLILESPSPNQTSLYFCASSVGTSLSGANVLTFGAGSRLTVL.

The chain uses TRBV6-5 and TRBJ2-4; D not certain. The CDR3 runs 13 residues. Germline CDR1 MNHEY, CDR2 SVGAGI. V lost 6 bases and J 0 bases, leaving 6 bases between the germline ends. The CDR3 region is CASSTVAKNIQYF. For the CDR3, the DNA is TGTGCCAGCAGCACGGTAGCCAAAAACATTCAGTACTTC.

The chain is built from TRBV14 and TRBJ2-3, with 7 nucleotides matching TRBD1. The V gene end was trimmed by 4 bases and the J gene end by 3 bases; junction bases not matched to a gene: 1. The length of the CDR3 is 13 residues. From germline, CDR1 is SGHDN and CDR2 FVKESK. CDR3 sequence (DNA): TGTGCCAGCAGCCCGGGACAGACAGATACGCAGTATTTT. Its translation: CASSPGQTDTQYF. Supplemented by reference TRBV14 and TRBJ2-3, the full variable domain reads EAGVTQFPSHSVIEKGQTVTLRCDPISGHDNLYWYRRVMGKEIKFLLHFVKESKQDESGMPNNRFLAERTGGTYSTLKVQPAELEDSGVYFCASSPGQTDTQYFGPGTRLTVL.